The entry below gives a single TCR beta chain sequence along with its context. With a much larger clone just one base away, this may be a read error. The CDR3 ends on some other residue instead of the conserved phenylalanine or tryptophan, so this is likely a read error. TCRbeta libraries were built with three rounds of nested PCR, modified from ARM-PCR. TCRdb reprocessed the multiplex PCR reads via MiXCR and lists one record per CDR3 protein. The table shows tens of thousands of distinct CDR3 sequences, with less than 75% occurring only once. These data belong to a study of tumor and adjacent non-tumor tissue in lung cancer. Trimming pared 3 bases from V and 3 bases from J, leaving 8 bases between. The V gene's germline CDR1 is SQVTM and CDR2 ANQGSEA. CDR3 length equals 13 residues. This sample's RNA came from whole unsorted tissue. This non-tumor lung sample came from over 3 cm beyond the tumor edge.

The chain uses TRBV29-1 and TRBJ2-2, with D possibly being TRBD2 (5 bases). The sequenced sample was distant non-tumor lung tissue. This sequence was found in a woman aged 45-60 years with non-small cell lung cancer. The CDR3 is CSVDRGDTGELFS. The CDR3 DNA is TGCAGCGTTGATCGGGGAGACACCGGGGAGCTGTTTTCT.